Following are 4 T cell receptor beta chains from one sample sequenced in a study of blood T cell repertoires in COVID-19. Assay: immunoSEQ multiplex PCR; the TCRdb copy retains only in-frame clones and omits some. The sample has about 440,000 clones, around 88% seen once; the top ten hold roughly 12%. Sequenced sample: peripheral blood. These TCRs come from a woman aged 45-65 years with COVID-19, enrolled during active disease.

V usage is TRBV19 and J usage is TRBJ2-1; 8 positions agree with TRBD1. Trimming at V came to 9 bases and at J to 12 bases, leaving 13 bases not matched to a gene. CDR1 is LNHDA, CDR2 SQIVND, per germline (reference sequence). CDR3 length equals 13 residues. The CDR3 region has the DNA TGTGCCAGCGCCTCACAGGGGGAAGTTGGGCAGTTCTTC. Translated: CASASQGEVGQFF.

This chain joins TRBV30 and TRBJ1-2, with a weak D call TRBD1 (6 bases). With 3 bases removed from V and 3 bases from J, the gap between germline ends came to 11 bases. The CDR3 sequence is 13 residues long. Germline V gene lookup returns CDR1 GTSNPN and CDR2 SVGIG (reference sequence). CDR3 in DNA: TGTGCCTGGAGGGGCTCAGGGGACTATGGCTACACCTTC. It yields the protein CAWRGSGDYGYTF.

This clone was detected once. The V and J genes are TRBV3-1 (or the pseudogene TRBV3-2) and TRBJ1-2; D uncertain. The CDR3 covers 14 residues. CDR1 and CDR2 from the germline V gene are LGHDT and YNNKEL (reference sequence). Between the trimmed V and J ends, which lost 0 bases and 2 bases, there was a span of 7 bases. The CDR3 DNA reads TGTGCCAGCAGCCAAGACCCTACCAACTATGGCTACACCTTC. Translating it yields CASSQDPTNYGYTF.

The chain joins TRBV6-2 or TRBV6-3 to TRBJ1-2, with D unclear. This CDR3 comprises 14 residues. The germline CDR1 and CDR2 sequences are MNHEY and SVGEGT. With 3 bases removed from V and 1 base from J, the gap between germline ends came to 9 bases. The CDR3 nucleotides are TGTGCCAGCAGTTATTTTAGAGTTAACTATGGCTACACCTTC. It translates to CASSYFRVNYGYTF.